A single sample is the source of the 6 T cell receptor beta chains below, sequenced in a study of blood T cells in healthy people across ages. For the second PCR, which ran for about 7 to 12 cycles, a sample-barcoded 5' primer and a J-beta primer mix were used. Each CDR3 protein gets one entry after TCRdb re-called the 5' RACE reads with MiXCR. The sample carries 760,000 or so distinct CDR3 sequences, 25% recorded once. This sample also appeared in a second study, on T cells of mothers and their children.

The sequencing sample was made of blood. Every receptor here comes from a boy aged 10-17 years in good health.

This clonotype was seen a handful of times. The chain combines TRBV5-1 with TRBJ1-1; TRBD1 agrees at 10 bases. V lost 4 bases to trimming and J lost 2 bases; unmatched junction nucleotides: 11. The germline V gene encodes CDR1 SGHRS and CDR2 YFSETQ. This CDR3 spans 17 amino acids. Written as DNA, the CDR3 is TGCGCCAGCAGCCCCAAGGGGGGACAGGGGATAAACACTGAAGCTTTCTTT. Protein: CASSPKGGQGINTEAFF.

This rearrangement joins TRBV5-1 to TRBJ2-5; 9 nucleotides match TRBD1. The CDR3 is 16 amino acids. Germline assignment: CDR1 SGHRS and CDR2 YFSETQ. J lost 4 bases, V lost 0 bases, and 7 bases had no gene match. The CDR3 coding sequence is TGCGCCAGCAGCTTGGAAATAGACAGGGGGAGAGAGACCCAGTACTTC. This gives the protein CASSLEIDRGRETQYF. Looking up the rest from reference TRBV5-1 and TRBJ2-5 gives the full variable domain: KAGVTQTPRYLIKTRGQQVTLSCSPISGHRSVSWYQQTPGQGLQFLFEYFSETQRNKGNFPGRFSGRQFSNSRSEMNVSTLELGDSALYLCASSLEIDRGRETQYFGPGTRLLVL.

This clonotype was seen more than once but under ten times. V usage is TRBV7-9 and J usage is TRBJ2-3, with TRBD1 matching 7 bases. V gave up 3 bases and J gave up 4 bases; unmatched junction bases: 1. Germline V lookup: CDR1 SEHNR, CDR2 FQNEAQ (reference sequence). The CDR3 extends over 13 amino acids. CDR3 nucleotides: TGTGCCAGCAGCTTTACAGGGGCAGATACGCAGTATTTT. Protein product: CASSFTGADTQYF.

The V gene is TRBV2, the J gene TRBJ2-4; weak D call: TRBD1 (5 bases). The CDR3 is 13 amino acids. Germline V gene data show CDR1 as SNHLY and CDR2 as FYNNEI. The germline V and J ends were trimmed by 7 bases and 9 bases, with 16 bases remaining between them. The CDR3 DNA sequence: TGTGCCAGCAACGGACGACAGAGTAGCATTCAGTACTTC. This codes for CASNGRQSSIQYF.

The J gene is TRBJ2-1, the V gene TRBV9; 7 nucleotides agree with TRBD2. V lost 2 bases to trimming and J lost 9 bases; unmatched junction nucleotides: 14. This CDR3 comprises 16 residues. Germline CDR1 reads SGDLS; CDR2 reads YYNGEE. The CDR3 sequence is CASSVEASGYLFEQFF. The CDR3 DNA follows: TGTGCCAGCAGCGTCGAGGCTAGCGGTTACCTATTTGAGCAGTTCTTC. Combining the CDR3 with reference TRBV9 and TRBJ2-1 gives the whole variable domain DSGVTQTPKHLITATGQRVTLRCSPRSGDLSVYWYQQSLDQGLQFLIQYYNGEERAKGNILERFSAQQFPDLHSELNLSSLELGDSALYFCASSVEASGYLFEQFFGPGTRLTVL.

This clonotype was observed many times. This sequence joins TRBV7-9 and TRBJ2-3; D gene unclear. The germline V gene has CDR1 SEHNR and CDR2 FQNEAQ (reference sequence). The CDR3 runs to 12 residues. The germline V and J ends were trimmed by 5 bases and 1 base, with 4 bases remaining between them. The CDR3 protein is CASSGGTDTQYF. The CDR3 DNA reads as TGTGCCAGCAGCGGGGGCACAGATACGCAGTATTTT.